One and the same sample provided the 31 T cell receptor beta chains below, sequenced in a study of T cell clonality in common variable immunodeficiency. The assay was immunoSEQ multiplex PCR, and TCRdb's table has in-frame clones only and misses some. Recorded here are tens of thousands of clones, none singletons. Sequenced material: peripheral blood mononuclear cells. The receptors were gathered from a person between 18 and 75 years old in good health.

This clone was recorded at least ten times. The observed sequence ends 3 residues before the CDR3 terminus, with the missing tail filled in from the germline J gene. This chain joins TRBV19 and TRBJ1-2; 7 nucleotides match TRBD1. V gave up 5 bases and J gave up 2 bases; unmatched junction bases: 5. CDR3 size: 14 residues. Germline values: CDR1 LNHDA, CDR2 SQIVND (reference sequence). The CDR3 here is CASSGGQNNYGYTF. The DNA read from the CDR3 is TGTGCCAGTAGTGGGGGACAGAACAACTATGGC.

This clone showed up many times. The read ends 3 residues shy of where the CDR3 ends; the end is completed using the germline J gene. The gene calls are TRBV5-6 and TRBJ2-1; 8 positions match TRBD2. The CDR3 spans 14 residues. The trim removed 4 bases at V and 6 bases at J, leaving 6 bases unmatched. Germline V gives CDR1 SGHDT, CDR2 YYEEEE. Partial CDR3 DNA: TGTGCCAGCAGCAGGGGACTAGTTCCCAATGAG. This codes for CASSRGLVPNE. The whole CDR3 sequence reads CASSRGLVPNEQFF.

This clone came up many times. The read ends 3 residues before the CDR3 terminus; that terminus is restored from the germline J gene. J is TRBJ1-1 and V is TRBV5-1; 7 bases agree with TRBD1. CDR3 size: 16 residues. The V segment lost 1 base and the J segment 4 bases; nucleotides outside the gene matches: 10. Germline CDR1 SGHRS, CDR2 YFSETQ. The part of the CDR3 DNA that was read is TGCGCCAGCAGCTTGAGGTTCAGGGGGGAGAGCACTGAA. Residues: CASSLRFRGESTE. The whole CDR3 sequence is CASSLRFRGESTEAFF. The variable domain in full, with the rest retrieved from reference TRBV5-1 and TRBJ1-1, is KAGVTQTPRYLIKTRGQQVTLSCSPISGHRSVSWYQQTPGQGLQFLFEYFSETQRNKGNFPGRFSGRQFSNSRSEMNVSTLELGDSALYLCASSLRFRGESTEAFFGQGTRLTVV.

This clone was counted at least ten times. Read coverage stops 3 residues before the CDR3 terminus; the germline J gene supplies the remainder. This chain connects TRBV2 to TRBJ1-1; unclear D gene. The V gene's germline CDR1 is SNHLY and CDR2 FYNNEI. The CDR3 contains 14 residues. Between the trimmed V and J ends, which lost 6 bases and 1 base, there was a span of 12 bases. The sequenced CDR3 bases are TGTGCCAGCAGGCCGACACTTCAGAACACTGAA. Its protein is CASRPTLQNTE. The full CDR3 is CASRPTLQNTEAFF. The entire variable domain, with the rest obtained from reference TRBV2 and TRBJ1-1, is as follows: EPEVTQTPSHQVTQMGQEVILRCVPISNHLYFYWYRQILGQKVEFLVSFYNNEISEKSEIFDDQFSVERPDGSNFTLKIRSTKLEDSAMYFCASRPTLQNTEAFFGQGTRLTVV.

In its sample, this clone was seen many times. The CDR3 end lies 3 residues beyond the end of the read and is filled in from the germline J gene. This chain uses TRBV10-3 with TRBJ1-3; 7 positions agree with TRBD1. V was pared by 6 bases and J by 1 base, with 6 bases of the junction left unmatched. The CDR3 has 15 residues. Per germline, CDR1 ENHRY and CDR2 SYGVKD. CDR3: CAIRYPTGSGNTIYF. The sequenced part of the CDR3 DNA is TGTGCCATCAGGTATCCGACAGGGTCTGGAAACACC.

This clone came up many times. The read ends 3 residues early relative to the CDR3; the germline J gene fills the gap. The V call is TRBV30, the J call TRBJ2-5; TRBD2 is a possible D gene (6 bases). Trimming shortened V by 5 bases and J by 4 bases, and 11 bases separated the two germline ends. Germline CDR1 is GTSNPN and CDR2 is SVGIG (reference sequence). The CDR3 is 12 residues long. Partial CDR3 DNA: TGTGCCTGGGGCCGGGGGAGAGAGACC. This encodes CAWGRGRET. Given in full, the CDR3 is CAWGRGRETQYF. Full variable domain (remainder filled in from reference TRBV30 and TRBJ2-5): SQTIHQWPATLVQPVGSPLSLECTVEGTSNPNLYWYRQAAGRGLQLLFYSVGIGQISSEVPQNLSASRPQDRQFILSSKKLLLSDSGFYLCAWGRGRETQYFGPGTRLLVL.

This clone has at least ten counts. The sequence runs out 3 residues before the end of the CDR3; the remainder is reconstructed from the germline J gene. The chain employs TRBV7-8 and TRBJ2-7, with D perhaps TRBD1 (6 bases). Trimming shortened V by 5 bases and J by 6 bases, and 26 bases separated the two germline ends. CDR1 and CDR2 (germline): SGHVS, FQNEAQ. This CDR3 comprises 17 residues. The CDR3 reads CASSQNLGTRVYREQYF. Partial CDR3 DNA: TGTGCCAGCAGCCAAAACCTCGGGACAAGAGTTTATCGCGAG.

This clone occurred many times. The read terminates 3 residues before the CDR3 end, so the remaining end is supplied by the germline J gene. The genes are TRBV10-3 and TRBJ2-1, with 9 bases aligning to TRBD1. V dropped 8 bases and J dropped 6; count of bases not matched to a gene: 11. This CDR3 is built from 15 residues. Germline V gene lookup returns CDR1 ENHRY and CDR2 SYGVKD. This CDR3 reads CAIGTGTGNLNEQFF. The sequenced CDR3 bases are TGTGCCATCGGGACCGGGACAGGGAATCTCAATGAG.

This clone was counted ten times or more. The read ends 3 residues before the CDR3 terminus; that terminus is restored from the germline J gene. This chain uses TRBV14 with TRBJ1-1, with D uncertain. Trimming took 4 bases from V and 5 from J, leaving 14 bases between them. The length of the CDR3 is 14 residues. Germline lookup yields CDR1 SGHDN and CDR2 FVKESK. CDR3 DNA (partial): TGTGCCAGCAGCCTTGGTAGGGCGAGGACTGAA. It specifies CASSLGRARTE. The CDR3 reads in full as CASSLGRARTEAFF.

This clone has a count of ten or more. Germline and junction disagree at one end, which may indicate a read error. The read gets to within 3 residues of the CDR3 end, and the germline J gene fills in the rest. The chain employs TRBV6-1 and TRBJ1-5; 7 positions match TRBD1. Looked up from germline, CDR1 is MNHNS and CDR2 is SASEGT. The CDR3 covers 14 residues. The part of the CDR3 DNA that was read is TGTGCCAGCAGCGAAGACAGGGTCAATCAGCCC. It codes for CASSEDRVNQP. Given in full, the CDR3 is CASSEDRVNQPQHF.

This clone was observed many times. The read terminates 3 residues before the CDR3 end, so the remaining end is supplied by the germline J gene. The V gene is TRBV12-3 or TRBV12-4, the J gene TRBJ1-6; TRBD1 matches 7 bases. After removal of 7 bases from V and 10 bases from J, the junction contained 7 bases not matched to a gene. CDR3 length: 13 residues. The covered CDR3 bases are TGTGCCAGCACCTCTGACAGGGAATCACCC. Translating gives CASTSDRESP. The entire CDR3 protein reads CASTSDRESPLHF.

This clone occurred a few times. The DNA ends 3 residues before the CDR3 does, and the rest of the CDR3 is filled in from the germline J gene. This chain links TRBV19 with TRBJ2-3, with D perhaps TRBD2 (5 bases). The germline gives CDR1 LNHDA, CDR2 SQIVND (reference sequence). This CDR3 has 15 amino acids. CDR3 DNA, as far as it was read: TGTGCCAGTACCGGGGAGAATTATAGCAATCAGCCG. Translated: CASTGENYSNQP. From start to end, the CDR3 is CASTGENYSNQPQYF. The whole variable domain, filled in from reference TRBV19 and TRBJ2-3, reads DGGITQSPKYLFRKEGQNVTLSCEQNLNHDAMYWYRQDPGQGLRLIYYSQIVNDFQKGDIAEGYSVSREKKESFPLTVTSAQKNPTAFYLCASTGENYSNQPQYFGPGTRLTVL.

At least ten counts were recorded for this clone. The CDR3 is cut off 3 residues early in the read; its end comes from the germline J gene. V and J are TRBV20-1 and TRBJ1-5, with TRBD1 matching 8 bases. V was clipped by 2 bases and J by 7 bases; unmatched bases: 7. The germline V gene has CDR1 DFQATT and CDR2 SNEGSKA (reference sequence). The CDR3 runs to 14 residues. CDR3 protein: CSARLPGGGQPQHF. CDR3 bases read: TGCAGTGCTAGACTTCCAGGGGGCGGACAGCCC.

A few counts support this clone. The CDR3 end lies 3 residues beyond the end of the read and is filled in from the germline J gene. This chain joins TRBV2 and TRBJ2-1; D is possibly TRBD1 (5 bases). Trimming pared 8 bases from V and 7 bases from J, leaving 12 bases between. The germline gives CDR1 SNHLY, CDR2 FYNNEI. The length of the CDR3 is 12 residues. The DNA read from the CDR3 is TGTGCCAGCTCGCAGGGTGGGAATGAG. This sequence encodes CASSQGGNE. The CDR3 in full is CASSQGGNEQFF. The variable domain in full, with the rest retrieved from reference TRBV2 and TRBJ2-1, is EPEVTQTPSHQVTQMGQEVILRCVPISNHLYFYWYRQILGQKVEFLVSFYNNEISEKSEIFDDQFSVERPDGSNFTLKIRSTKLEDSAMYFCASSQGGNEQFFGPGTRLTVL.

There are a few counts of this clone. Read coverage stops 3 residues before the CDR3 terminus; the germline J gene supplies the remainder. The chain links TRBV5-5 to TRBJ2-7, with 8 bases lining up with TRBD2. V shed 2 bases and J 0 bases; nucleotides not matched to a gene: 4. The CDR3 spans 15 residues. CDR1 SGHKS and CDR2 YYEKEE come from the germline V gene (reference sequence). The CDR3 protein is CASSLIAGPSYEQYF. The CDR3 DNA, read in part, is TGTGCCAGCAGCTTAATAGCGGGACCCTCCTACGAG.

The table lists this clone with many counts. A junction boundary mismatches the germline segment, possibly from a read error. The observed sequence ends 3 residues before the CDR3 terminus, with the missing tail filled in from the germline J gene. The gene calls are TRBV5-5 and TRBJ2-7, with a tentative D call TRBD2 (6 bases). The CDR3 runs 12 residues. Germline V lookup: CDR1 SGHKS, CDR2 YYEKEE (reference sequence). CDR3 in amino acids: CASSWDSDEQYF. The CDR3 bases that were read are TGTGCCAGCAGCTGGGACTCCGACGAG.

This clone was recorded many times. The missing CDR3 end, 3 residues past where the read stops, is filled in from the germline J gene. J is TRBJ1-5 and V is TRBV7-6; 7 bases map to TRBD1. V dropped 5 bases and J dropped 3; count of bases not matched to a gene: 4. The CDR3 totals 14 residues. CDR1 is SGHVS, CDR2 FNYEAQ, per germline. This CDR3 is CASSTGQYNQPQHF. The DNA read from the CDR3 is TGTGCCAGCAGCACGGGACAGTACAATCAGCCC.

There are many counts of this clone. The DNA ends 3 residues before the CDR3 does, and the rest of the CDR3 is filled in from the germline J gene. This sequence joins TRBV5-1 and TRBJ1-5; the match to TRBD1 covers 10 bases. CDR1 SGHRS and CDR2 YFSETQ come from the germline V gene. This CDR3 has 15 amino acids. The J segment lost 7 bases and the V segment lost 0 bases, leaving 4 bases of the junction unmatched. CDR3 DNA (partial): TGCGCCAGCAGCTTGGAGGGGACAGGGGAACAGCCC. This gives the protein CASSLEGTGEQP. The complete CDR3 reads CASSLEGTGEQPQHF. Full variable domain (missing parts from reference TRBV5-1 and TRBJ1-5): KAGVTQTPRYLIKTRGQQVTLSCSPISGHRSVSWYQQTPGQGLQFLFEYFSETQRNKGNFPGRFSGRQFSNSRSEMNVSTLELGDSALYLCASSLEGTGEQPQHFGDGTRLSIL.

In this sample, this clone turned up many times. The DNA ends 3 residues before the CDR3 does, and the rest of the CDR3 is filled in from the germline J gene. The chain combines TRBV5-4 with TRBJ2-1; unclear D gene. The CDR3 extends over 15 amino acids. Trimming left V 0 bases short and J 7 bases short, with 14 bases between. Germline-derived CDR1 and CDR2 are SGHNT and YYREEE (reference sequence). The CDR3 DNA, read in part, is TGTGCCAGCAGCTTGGAGGTAACACCCTGGAATGAG. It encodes CASSLEVTPWNE. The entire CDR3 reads CASSLEVTPWNEQFF.

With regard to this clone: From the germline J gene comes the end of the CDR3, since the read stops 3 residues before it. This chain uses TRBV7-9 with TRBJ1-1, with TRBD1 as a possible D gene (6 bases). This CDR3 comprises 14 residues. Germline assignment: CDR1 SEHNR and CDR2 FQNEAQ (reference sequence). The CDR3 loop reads CASSLGQENQPAFF. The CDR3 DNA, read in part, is TGTGCCAGCAGCTTAGGACAGGAAAATCAGCCC.

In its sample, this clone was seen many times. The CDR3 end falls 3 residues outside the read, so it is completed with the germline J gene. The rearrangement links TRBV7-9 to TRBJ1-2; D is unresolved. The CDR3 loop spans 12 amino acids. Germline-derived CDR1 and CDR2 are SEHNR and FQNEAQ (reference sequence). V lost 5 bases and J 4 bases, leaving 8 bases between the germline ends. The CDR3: CASSPGGYGYTF. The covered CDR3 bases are TGTGCCAGCAGCCCCGGTGGCTATGGC.

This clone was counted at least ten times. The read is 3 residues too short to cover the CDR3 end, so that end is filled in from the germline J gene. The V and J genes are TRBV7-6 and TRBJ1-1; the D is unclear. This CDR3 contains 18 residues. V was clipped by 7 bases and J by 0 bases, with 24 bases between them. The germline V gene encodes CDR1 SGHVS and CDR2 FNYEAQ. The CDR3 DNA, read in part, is TGTGCCAGCACCCCGGTGGGTTTGCGGAAACTTCTGAACACTGAA. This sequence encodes CASTPVGLRKLLNTE. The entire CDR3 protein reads CASTPVGLRKLLNTEAFF.

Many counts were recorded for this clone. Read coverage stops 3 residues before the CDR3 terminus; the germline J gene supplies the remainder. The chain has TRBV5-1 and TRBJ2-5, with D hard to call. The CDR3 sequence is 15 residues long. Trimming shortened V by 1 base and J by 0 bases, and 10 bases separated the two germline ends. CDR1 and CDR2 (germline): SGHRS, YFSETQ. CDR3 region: CASSLYLQNQETQYF. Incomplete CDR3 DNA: TGCGCCAGCAGCTTGTATCTGCAGAACCAAGAGACC.

The chain's CDR3 is CASSYAGHHEYEQYF. The part of the CDR3 DNA that was read is TGTGCCAGCAGTTATGCCGGACACCACGAATACGAG. This chain uses TRBV27 with TRBJ2-7, with D possibly being TRBD1 (5 bases). Read data end 3 residues before the CDR3 end; the end is taken from the germline J gene. With 4 bases removed from V and 4 bases from J, the gap between germline ends came to 17 bases. Germline CDR1 MNHEY, CDR2 SMNVEV (reference sequence). CDR3 length equals 15 residues.

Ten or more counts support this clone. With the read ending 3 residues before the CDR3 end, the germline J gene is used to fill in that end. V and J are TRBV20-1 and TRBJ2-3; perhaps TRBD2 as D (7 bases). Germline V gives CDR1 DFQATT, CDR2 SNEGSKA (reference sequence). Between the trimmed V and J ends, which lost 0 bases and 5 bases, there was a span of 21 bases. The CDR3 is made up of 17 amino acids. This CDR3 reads CSARDVGAAGAVDTQYF. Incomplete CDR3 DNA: TGCAGTGCTAGAGATGTGGGGGCTGCGGGAGCCGTAGATACG.

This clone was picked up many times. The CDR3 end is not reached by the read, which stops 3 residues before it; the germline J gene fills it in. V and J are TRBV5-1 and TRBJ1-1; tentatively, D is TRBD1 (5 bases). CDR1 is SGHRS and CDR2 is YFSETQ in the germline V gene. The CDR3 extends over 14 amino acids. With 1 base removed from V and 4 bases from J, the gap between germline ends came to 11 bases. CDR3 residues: CASSLTREGTEAFF. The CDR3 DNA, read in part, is TGCGCCAGCAGCTTGACCAGGGAGGGCACTGAA.

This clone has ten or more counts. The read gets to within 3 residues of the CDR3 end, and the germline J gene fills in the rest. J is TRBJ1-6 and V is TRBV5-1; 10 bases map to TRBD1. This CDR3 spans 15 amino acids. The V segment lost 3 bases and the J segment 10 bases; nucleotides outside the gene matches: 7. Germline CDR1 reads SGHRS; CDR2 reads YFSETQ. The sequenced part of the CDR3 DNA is TGCGCCAGCAGCTCCTCGACAGGGGGCCTCTCACCC. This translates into CASSSSTGGLSP. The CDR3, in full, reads CASSSSTGGLSPLHF.

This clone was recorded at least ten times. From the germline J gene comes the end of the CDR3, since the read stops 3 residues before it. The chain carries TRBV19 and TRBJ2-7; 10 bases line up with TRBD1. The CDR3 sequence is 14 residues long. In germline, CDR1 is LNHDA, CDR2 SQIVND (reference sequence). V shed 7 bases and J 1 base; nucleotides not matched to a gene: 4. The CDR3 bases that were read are TGTGCCAGTACTTGGACAGGGGGGTCCTACGAG. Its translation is CASTWTGGSYE. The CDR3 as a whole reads CASTWTGGSYEQYF. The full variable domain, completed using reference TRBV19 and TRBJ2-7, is DGGITQSPKYLFRKEGQNVTLSCEQNLNHDAMYWYRQDPGQGLRLIYYSQIVNDFQKGDIAEGYSVSREKKESFPLTVTSAQKNPTAFYLCASTWTGGSYEQYFGPGTRLTVT.

CDR3 residues: CASSRDRQETQYF. The sequenced part of the CDR3 DNA is TGTGCCAGCTCGCGGGACAGGCAAGAGACC. V usage is TRBV18 and J usage is TRBJ2-5, with 8 positions matching TRBD1. From the germline J gene comes the end of the CDR3, since the read stops 3 residues before it. Germline assignment: CDR1 KGHSH and CDR2 LQKENI. The CDR3 length is 13 residues. Trimming took 6 bases from V and 2 from J; bases not matched to a gene: 2.

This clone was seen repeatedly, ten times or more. CDR3 DNA (partial): TGTGCCATCAGTGAGACAGGGTCTGAGACC. Translated, it gives CAISETGSET. The whole CDR3 protein reads CAISETGSETQYF. This rearrangement joins TRBV10-3 to TRBJ2-5; perhaps TRBD1 as D (6 bases). The read gets to within 3 residues of the CDR3 end, and the germline J gene fills in the rest. Germline CDR1 ENHRY, CDR2 SYGVKD. This CDR3 is built from 13 residues. Trimming removed 2 bases from V and 5 bases from J, with 9 bases in between.

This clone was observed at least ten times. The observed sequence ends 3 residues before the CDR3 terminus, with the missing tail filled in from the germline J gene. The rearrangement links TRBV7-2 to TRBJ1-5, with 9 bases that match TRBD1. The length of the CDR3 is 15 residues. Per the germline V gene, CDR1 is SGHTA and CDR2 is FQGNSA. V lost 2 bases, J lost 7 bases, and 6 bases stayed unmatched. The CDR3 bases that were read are TGTGCCAGCAGCTTAACAGGGGGCGCCGGGCAGCCC. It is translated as CASSLTGGAGQP. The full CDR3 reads CASSLTGGAGQPQHF.